This TCR beta chain was obtained from a study of beta chain features in type 1 diabetes. Regarding the study as a whole: Shortening that was moderate but significant affected the TCRB CDR3s of Type 1 diabetes patients in all four CD4+ subsets. Whether HLA type influences TCRB rearrangement remained unresolved here. Equally in patients and controls, shorter templates might have been favored by PCR.

Trimming took 6 bases from V and 5 from J; bases not matched to a gene: 10. Germline V CDR1 and CDR2: KGHSH, LQKENI. CDR3 length: 16 amino acids. In total, each donor contributed a single heparinised blood draw that averaged roughly 100 mL. Sorted populations all exceeded 98% purity. A word on this clone: No antigen is known for it.

Every bit of the isolated RNA underwent reverse transcription, so sequencing read expressed TCRB transcripts. The data were produced by immunoSEQ multiplex PCR, yet TCRdb's version contains in-frame clones alone and is incomplete. The sample records more than 300,000 clones, over 9.5% being singletons. The clonotype was recovered from a woman between 18 and 30 years old with type 1 diabetes. The sequencing sample was made of naive CD4+ T cells from blood. This chain uses TRBV18 with TRBJ2-7; 13 nucleotides agree with TRBD2. The CDR3: CASSRTSGGEWNEQYF. CDR3 DNA: TGTGCCAGCTCGCGGACTAGCGGGGGAGAGTGGAACGAGCAGTACTTC.